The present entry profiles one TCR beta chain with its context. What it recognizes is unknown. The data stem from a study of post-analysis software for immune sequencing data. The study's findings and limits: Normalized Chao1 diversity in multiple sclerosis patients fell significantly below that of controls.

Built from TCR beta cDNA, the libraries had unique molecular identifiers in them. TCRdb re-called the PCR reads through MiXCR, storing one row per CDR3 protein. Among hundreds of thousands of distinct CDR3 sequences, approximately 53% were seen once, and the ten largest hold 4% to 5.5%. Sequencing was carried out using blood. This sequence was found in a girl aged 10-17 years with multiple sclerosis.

CDR3 nucleotide sequence: TGTGCCAGCAGACGTCTCACCCCTGGGGCCAACGTCCTGACTTTC. As protein: CASRRLTPGANVLTF. V gene TRBV7-6 combines with J gene TRBJ2-6; D is unresolved. The CDR3 covers 15 residues. The germline V and J ends were trimmed by 6 bases and 2 bases, with 11 bases remaining between them. Germline values: CDR1 SGHVS, CDR2 FNYEAQ.